Listed below are T cell receptor beta chains from one sample, sequenced in a study of cytotoxic CD8 clonotypes in ibrutinib-treated CLL. Only in-frame clones appear in the TCRdb table, and some are missing; sequencing was by immunoSEQ multiplex PCR. The sample has roughly 200,000 clones, approximately 70% seen once. The material sequenced was PBMCs, taken after 12 months of ibrutinib treatment. The receptor source for this set is a human donor with chronic lymphocytic leukemia. The conserved cysteine and the conserved F or W are not part of the CDR3 here.

v_call	j_call	cdr3_aa
TRBV4-1	TRBJ1-2	ASSQEGGTNYGYT
TRBV30	TRBJ1-6	AWSVHGVAFSPLH
TRBV27	TRBJ2-7	ASSPGPNDRYEQY
TRBV19	TRBJ2-4	ASRFDRGEKNIQY
TRBV6-5	TRBJ2-1	ASSSGTEQF
TRBV6-1	TRBJ1-5	ASSREFGQPQH
TRBV29-1	TRBJ1-5	SVGWTGNQPQH
TRBV7-9	TRBJ1-1	ASSYPGGLMNTEAF
TRBV9	TRBJ2-1	ASSVVAGGSREQF
TRBV6-5	TRBJ1-4	ASSFRTGPYNEKLF
TRBV5-6	TRBJ2-7	ATEDRSSYEQY
TRBV7-2	TRBJ2-7	ASSLTPRGYEQY
TRBV9	TRBJ2-1	ASSVSLAGATDSYNEQF
TRBV6-1	TRBJ2-7	ASSAPQGVSEQY
TRBV5-4	TRBJ1-1	ASSLDGTSNTEAF
TRBV9	TRBJ1-2	ASSVDRDYGYT
TRBV7-9	TRBJ2-7	ASSLELASGRVWDEQY
TRBV5-1	TRBJ1-4	ASSYGVSANEKLF
TRBV20-1	TRBJ1-2	SASMGLGYT
TRBV27	TRBJ1-2	ASSLGQGAKRGYT
TRBV30	TRBJ1-2	AWSVRGVAWTGG
TRBV7-2	TRBJ1-2	ASSSTVYYGYT
TRBV11-2	TRBJ2-5	ASSHIAGAQETQY
TRBV28	TRBJ1-1	ASRDRTLVSNTEAF
TRBV28	TRBJ1-1	ASSIRTGAF
TRBV29-1	TRBJ2-2	SVEDRQREITGELF
TRBV27	TRBJ1-5	ASSSGNQPQH
TRBV23-1	TRBJ2-3	ASSQKTDRV
TRBV7-2	TRBJ2-7	ASSLDRLAGGSEQY
TRBV19	TRBJ1-1	ASTPWGGSEAF
TRBV27	TRBJ1-2	ASSFPGQGAHGYT
TRBV11-2	TRBJ2-4	ASSLIGTQNIQY
TRBV5-1	TRBJ2-3	ASSPRQMTDTQY
TRBV23-1	TRBJ2-7	ASSPEKGATYEQY
TRBV7-9	TRBJ1-5	ASSSYSGSNQPQH
TRBV4-3	TRBJ1-5	ASSQDQSQPQH
TRBV30	TRBJ1-1	AGRQSGYTEAF
TRBV6-4	TRBJ2-3	ASSERGDTQY
TRBV30	TRBJ2-7	AWSGTSGRSY
TRBV6-5	TRBJ1-1	ASSSTGTGHTEAF
TRBV9	TRBJ2-7	ASSPGLAASYEQY
TRBV6-5	TRBJ1-2	ASSSGTGVGYT
TRBV9	TRBJ2-7	ASSVGTQGEQY
TRBV6-5	TRBJ1-2	ASSFRGLGGYT
TRBV14	TRBJ1-5	ASNSKNSVANQPQH
TRBV5-6	TRBJ1-6	ASSRLGGSSYNSPLH
TRBV6-5	TRBJ2-3	ASSYSMITSTDTQY
TRBV20-1	TRBJ1-1	SASLSEAF